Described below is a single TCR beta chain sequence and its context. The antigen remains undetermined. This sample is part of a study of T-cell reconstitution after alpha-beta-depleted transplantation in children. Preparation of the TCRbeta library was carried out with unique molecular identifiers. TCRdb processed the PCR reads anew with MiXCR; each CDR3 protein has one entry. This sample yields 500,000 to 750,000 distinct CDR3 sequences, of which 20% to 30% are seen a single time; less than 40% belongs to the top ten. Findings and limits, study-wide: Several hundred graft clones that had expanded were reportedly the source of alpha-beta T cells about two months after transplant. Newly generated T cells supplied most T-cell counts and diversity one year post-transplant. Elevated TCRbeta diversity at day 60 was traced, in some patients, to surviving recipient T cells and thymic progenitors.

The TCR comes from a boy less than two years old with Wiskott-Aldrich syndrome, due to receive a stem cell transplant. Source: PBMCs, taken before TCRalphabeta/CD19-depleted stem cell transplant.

CDR3 region: CASSLRGHGIAKNIQYF. The CDR3 bases are TGCGCCAGCAGCTTGAGGGGGCACGGGATCGCCAAAAACATTCAGTACTTC. The V gene is TRBV5-1, the J gene TRBJ2-4; 7 bases align to TRBD1. The V and J ends lost 1 base and 1 base, in that order; junction bases with no gene match: 8. CDR1 and CDR2 from the germline V gene are SGHRS and YFSETQ. The CDR3 runs 17 residues. The full variable domain, rest sourced from reference TRBV5-1 and TRBJ2-4, is KAGVTQTPRYLIKTRGQQVTLSCSPISGHRSVSWYQQTPGQGLQFLFEYFSETQRNKGNFPGRFSGRQFSNSRSEMNVSTLELGDSALYLCASSLRGHGIAKNIQYFGAGTRLSVL.